A selection of T cell receptor beta chains follows, all from one sample in a study of vaccination and CD4 T cells after COVID-19. These receptors' antigens are unknown. A single record per CDR3 protein comes from TCRdb applying MiXCR to the PCR reads. The sample gives 15,000 to 25,000 distinct CDR3 sequences, approximately 60% of which show up once; under 8.5% is in the top ten. Sequenced sample: CD4+ T cells from blood, cultured in vitro. All receptors derive from a human donor who had recovered from COVID-19. CDR3s include the opening cysteine and the closing phenylalanine or tryptophan. Each record gives: clone size, J gene, V gene, D gene, CDR3 DNA, CDR3 protein. A D gene is named only where the DNA matches it firmly. The size field is filled for only some rows; it gives once, few, many or a size class.

clone size: few
J gene: TRBJ1-5
V gene: TRBV28
D gene: NA
CDR3 DNA: TGTGCCAGCAGTTCCGGTAGTGGAGGGATAAGCAATCAGCCCCAGCATTTT
CDR3 protein: CASSSGSGGISNQPQHF

clone size: NA
J gene: TRBJ1-2
V gene: TRBV20-1
D gene: NA
CDR3 DNA: TGCAGTGCCTCACCGATACCGAACAACTATGGCTACACCTTC
CDR3 protein: CSASPIPNNYGYTF

clone size: NA
J gene: TRBJ2-7
V gene: TRBV7-9
D gene: TRBD2
CDR3 DNA: TGTGCCAGCAGCTTCGGGACTAGCGGGACCTACGAGCAGTACTTC
CDR3 protein: CASSFGTSGTYEQYF

clone size: NA
J gene: TRBJ1-5
V gene: TRBV29-1
D gene: NA
CDR3 DNA: TGCAGCGCTGGACAGAACCGCAATCAGCCCCAGCATTTT
CDR3 protein: CSAGQNRNQPQHF

clone size: NA
J gene: TRBJ2-7
V gene: TRBV10-3
D gene: TRBD2
CDR3 DNA: TGTGCCCTCGGCTTGGACCGCGGCGGGAGTTCCTACGAGCAGTACTTC
CDR3 protein: CALGLDRGGSSYEQYF

clone size: NA
J gene: TRBJ1-5
V gene: TRBV19
D gene: TRBD1
CDR3 DNA: TGTGCCAGTCGACCGGGACAGGGGGCCGGGCAGCCCCAGCATTTT
CDR3 protein: CASRPGQGAGQPQHF

clone size: NA
J gene: TRBJ1-5
V gene: TRBV19
D gene: NA
CDR3 DNA: TGTGCCAGTAGTCGGGGGGGGAATAGCAATCAGCCCCAGCATTTT
CDR3 protein: CASSRGGNSNQPQHF

clone size: few
J gene: TRBJ2-3
V gene: TRBV24-1
D gene: TRBD1
CDR3 DNA: TGTGCCACCAGTGATCAGGGCAGGGGGACAGATACGCAGTATTTT
CDR3 protein: CATSDQGRGTDTQYF

clone size: few
J gene: TRBJ1-5
V gene: TRBV20-1
D gene: NA
CDR3 DNA: TGCAGTGCTAGCCGGGACTTCAATCAGCCCCAGCATTTT
CDR3 protein: CSASRDFNQPQHF

clone size: few
J gene: TRBJ2-5
V gene: TRBV7-9
D gene: TRBD2
CDR3 DNA: TGTGCCAGCAGCTTGAGACTAGCGGGCCTTTACCAAGAGACCCAGTACTTC
CDR3 protein: CASSLRLAGLYQETQYF

clone size: NA
J gene: TRBJ2-7
V gene: TRBV15
D gene: TRBD1
CDR3 DNA: TGTGCCACCTCTCGACAGGGGAATCTTTACGAGCAGTACTTC
CDR3 protein: CATSRQGNLYEQYF

clone size: NA
J gene: TRBJ1-6
V gene: TRBV20-1
D gene: NA
CDR3 DNA: TGCAGTGCTAGAACTAATCGGCTCCAGACATCACCCCTCCACTTT
CDR3 protein: CSARTNRLQTSPLHF

clone size: NA
J gene: TRBJ2-3
V gene: TRBV7-6
D gene: TRBD1
CDR3 DNA: TGTGCCAGCAGCGCCGGCAGGGGGCAGACAGATACGCAGTATTTT
CDR3 protein: CASSAGRGQTDTQYF

clone size: NA
J gene: TRBJ2-3
V gene: TRBV20-1
D gene: TRBD2
CDR3 DNA: TGCAGGGTGAGCCCGAGCGGGAGGGATACAGATACGCAGTATTTT
CDR3 protein: CRVSPSGRDTDTQYF

clone size: NA
J gene: TRBJ1-4
V gene: TRBV11-3
D gene: NA
CDR3 DNA: TGTGCCAGCAGCGGTGGGATAGGTGAAAAACTGTTTTTT
CDR3 protein: CASSGGIGEKLFF